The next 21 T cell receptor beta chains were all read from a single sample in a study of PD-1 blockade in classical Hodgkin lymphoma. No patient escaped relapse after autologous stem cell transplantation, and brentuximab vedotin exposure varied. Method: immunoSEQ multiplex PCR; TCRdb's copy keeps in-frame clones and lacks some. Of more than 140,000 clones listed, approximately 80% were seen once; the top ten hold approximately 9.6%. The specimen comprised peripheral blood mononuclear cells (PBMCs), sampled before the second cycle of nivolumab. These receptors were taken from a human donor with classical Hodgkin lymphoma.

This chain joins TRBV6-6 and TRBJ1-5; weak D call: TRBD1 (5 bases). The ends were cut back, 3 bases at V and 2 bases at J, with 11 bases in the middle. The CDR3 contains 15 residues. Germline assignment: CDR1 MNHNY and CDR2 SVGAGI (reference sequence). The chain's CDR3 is CASSYSRDRNQPQHF. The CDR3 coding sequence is TGTGCCAGCAGTTATTCACGGGACCGCAATCAGCCCCAGCATTTT.

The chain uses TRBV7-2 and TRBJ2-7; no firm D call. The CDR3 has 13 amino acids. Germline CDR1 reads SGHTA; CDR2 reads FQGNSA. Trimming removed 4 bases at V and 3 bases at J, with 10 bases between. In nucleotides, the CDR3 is TGTGCCAGCAGCTCCCCTGACCGCTACGAGCAGTACTTC. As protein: CASSSPDRYEQYF.

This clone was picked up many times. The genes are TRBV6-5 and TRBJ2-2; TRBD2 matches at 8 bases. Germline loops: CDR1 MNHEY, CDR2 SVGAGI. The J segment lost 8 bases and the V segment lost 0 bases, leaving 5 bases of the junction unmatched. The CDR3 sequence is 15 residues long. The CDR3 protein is CASSYSPGGRGELFF. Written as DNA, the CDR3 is TGTGCCAGCAGTTACTCGCCAGGCGGGAGGGGGGAGCTGTTTTTT.

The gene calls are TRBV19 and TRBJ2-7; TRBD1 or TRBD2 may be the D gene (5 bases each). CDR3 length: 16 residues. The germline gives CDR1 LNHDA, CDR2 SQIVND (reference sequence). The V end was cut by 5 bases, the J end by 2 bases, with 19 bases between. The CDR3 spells CASSPRQRGPTYEQYF. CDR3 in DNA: TGTGCCAGTAGTCCCAGACAACGGGGACCAACCTACGAGCAGTACTTC.

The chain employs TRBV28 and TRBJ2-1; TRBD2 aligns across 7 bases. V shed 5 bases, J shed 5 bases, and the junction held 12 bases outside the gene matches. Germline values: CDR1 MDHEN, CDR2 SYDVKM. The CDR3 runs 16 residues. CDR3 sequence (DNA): TGTGCCAGCAGTCCACCCCTCGGGACTATAGACAATGAGCAGTTCTTC. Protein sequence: CASSPPLGTIDNEQFF.

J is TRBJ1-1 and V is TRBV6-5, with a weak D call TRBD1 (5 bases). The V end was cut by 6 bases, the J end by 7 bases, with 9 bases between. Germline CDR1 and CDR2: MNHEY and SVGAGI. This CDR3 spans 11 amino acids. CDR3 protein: CASRGQGEAFF. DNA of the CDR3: TGTGCCAGCAGAGGCCAGGGTGAAGCTTTCTTT.

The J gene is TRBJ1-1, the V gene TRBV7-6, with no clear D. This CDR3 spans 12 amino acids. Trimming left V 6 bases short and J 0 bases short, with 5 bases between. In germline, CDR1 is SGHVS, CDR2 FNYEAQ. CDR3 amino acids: CASRALNTEAFF. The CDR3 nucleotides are TGTGCCAGCAGAGCGTTGAACACTGAAGCTTTCTTT. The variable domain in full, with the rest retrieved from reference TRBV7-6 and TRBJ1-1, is GAGVSQSPRYKVTKRGQDVALRCDPISGHVSLYWYRQALGQGPEFLTYFNYEAQQDKSGLPNDRFSAERPEGSISTLTIQRTEQRDSAMYRCASRALNTEAFFGQGTRLTVV.

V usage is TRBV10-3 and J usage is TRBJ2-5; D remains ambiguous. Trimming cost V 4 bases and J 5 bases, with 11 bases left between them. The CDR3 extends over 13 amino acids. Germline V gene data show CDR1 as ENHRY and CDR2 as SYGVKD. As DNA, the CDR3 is TGTGCCATCAGTGTGCAGGTGGGGGAGACCCAGTACTTC. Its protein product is CAISVQVGETQYF.

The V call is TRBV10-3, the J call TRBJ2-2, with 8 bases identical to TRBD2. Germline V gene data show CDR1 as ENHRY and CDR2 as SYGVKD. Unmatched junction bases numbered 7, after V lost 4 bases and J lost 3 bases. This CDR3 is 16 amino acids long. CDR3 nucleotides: TGTGCCATCAGTGGCAGCGGGAGTTTGGACACCGGGGAGCTGTTTTTT. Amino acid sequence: CAISGSGSLDTGELFF.

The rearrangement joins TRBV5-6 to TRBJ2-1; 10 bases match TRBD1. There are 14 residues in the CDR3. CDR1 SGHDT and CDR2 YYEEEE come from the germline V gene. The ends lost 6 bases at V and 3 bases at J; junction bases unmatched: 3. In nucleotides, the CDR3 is TGTGCCAGCAAGGGGACAGGGGTCTACAATGAGCAGTTCTTC. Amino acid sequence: CASKGTGVYNEQFF. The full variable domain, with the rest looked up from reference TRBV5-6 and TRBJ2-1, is DAGVTQSPTHLIKTRGQQVTLRCSPKSGHDTVSWYQQALGQGPQFIFQYYEEEERQRGNFPDRFSGHQFPNYSSELNVNALLLGDSALYLCASKGTGVYNEQFFGPGTRLTVL.

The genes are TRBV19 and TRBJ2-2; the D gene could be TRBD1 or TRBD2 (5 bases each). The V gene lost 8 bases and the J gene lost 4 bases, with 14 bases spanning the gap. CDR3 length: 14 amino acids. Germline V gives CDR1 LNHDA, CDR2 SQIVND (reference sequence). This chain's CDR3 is CASGIGAPTGELFF. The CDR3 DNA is TGTGCCAGTGGGATCGGGGCTCCCACCGGGGAGCTGTTTTTT.

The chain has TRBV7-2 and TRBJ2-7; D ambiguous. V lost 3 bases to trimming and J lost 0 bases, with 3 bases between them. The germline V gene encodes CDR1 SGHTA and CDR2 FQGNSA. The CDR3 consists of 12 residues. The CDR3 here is CASSFDSYEQYF. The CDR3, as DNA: TGTGCCAGCAGCTTCGACTCCTACGAGCAGTACTTC.

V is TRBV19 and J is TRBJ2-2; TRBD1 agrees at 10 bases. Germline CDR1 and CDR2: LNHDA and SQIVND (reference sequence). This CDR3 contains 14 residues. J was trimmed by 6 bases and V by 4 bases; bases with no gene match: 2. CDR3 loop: CASSRDRGPGELFF. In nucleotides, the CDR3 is TGTGCCAGTAGTAGGGACAGGGGTCCCGGGGAGCTGTTTTTT.

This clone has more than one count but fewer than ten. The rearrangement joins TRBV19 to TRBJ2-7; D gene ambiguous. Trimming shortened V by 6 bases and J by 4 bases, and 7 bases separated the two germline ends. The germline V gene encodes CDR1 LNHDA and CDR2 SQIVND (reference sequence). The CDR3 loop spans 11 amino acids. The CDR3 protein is CASRGLYEQYF. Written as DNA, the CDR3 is TGTGCCAGTAGGGGGTTATACGAGCAGTACTTC.

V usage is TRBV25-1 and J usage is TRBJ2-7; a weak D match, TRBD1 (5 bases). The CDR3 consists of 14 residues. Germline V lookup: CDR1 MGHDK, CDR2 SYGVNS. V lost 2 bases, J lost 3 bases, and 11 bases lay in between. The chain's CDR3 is CASSEQGRFYEQYF. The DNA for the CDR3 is TGTGCCAGCAGTGAACAGGGCCGCTTCTACGAGCAGTACTTC.

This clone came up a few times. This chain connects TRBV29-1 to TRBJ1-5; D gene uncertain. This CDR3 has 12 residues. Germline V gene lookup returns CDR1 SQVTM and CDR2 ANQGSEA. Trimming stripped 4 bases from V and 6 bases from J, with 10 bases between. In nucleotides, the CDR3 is TGCAGCGTTGGACACCCTCCTCAGCCCCAGCATTTT. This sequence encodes CSVGHPPQPQHF.

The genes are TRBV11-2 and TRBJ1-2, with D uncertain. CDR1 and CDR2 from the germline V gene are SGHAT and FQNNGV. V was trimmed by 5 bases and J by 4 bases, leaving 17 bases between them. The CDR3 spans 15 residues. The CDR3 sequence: CASSRSVRLGYGYTF. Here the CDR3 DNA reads TGTGCCAGCAGCCGTTCTGTGAGGTTGGGCTATGGCTACACCTTC.

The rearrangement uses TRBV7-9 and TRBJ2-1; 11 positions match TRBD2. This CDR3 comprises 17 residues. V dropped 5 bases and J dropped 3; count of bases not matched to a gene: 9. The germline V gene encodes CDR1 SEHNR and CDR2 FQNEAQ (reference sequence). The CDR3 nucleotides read TGTGCCAGCAGCCCAAGGAGGGGACTAGCGGTCTACAATGAGCAGTTCTTC. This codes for CASSPRRGLAVYNEQFF.

DNA of the CDR3: TGTGCCAGCAGGACCGGGGCGGGGGACGAGCAGTACTTC. Its translation: CASRTGAGDEQYF. The rearrangement uses TRBV6-1 and TRBJ2-5; 7 bases agree with TRBD2. The better agreement between TRBJ2-7 and the DNA end casts doubt on the J call. The length of the CDR3 is 13 residues. In germline, CDR1 is MNHNS, CDR2 SASEGT.

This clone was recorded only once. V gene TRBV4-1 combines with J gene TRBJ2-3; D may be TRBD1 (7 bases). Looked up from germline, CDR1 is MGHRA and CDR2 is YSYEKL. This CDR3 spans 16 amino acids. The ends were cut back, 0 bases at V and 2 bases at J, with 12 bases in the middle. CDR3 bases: TGCGCCAGCAGCCAAGAGGGCAGGGGGGTCACAGATACGCAGTATTTT. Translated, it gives CASSQEGRGVTDTQYF.

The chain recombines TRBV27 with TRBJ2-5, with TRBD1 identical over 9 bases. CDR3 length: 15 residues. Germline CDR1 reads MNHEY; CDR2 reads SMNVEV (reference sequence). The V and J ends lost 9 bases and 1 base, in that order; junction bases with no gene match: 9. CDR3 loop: CASSRQGVFQETQYF. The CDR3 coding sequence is TGTGCCAGTTCCAGACAGGGGGTGTTCCAAGAGACCCAGTACTTC.